The source of this T cell receptor (beta chain) is a study of T cell responses to AZD1222 COVID-19 vaccine. Notes on this clone: Its matching antigen is unknown. At one end the junction does not follow the germline gene, possibly because of a read error.

This CDR3 is 14 amino acids long. Germline loops: CDR1 SGHTA, CDR2 FQGNSA. TCRdb's copy holds only in-frame clones and misses some; the assay was immunoSEQ multiplex PCR. The sample lists 120,000 or so clones, around nine tenths occurring once. Study-wide results and caveats: Spike-specific TCR breadth and depth went up after people got two AZD1222 doses. Donors were chiefly white British, with a greater number of females, and clonal diversity was perhaps underestimated.

The clonotype originates from an adult in good health. The source was peripheral blood, collected on day 0 of MenACWY control vaccination. This rearrangement joins TRBV7-2 to TRBJ2-7, with D possibly TRBD2 on 6 matching bases. The DNA of the CDR3 is TGTGCCAGCACCTTAGGAGGGCCCAGATACGAGCAGTACTTC. Residues: CASTLGGPRYEQYF.